This TCR beta chain emerged from a study of blood T cells in healthy people across ages. Study conclusions and caveats: Naive and antigen-experienced cells were not separated, limiting conclusive comparison. More naive CD4+ cells and higher diversity marked long-lived donors relative to aged donors. Lack of knowledge of donor CMV status possibly confounded expanded clonotype changes. A roughly linear fall in TCR beta diversity per million T cells was seen with increasing age.

The CDR3 covers 16 residues. Per the germline V gene, CDR1 is SGHRS and CDR2 is YFSETQ. V lost 0 bases and J 4 bases, leaving 14 bases between the germline ends. There are a few counts of this clonotype. Antigen specificity is unknown. Sample-barcoded 5' priming and a J-beta primer mix drove a second PCR of 7 to 11 cycles. Via MiXCR, TCRdb re-called the 5' RACE reads, giving one row per CDR3 protein. This sample has about 1,500,000 distinct CDR3 sequences, with around two fifths found just once. The clonotype comes from a woman in her late teens or twenties in good health. Sequenced material: blood. The chain carries TRBV5-1 and TRBJ2-1; possibly TRBD2 for D (5 bases). The CDR3 DNA sequence: TGCGCCAGCAGCTTGGGCGGTAGGCTAGCTTACAATGAGCAGTTCTTC. Translation gives CASSLGGRLAYNEQFF.